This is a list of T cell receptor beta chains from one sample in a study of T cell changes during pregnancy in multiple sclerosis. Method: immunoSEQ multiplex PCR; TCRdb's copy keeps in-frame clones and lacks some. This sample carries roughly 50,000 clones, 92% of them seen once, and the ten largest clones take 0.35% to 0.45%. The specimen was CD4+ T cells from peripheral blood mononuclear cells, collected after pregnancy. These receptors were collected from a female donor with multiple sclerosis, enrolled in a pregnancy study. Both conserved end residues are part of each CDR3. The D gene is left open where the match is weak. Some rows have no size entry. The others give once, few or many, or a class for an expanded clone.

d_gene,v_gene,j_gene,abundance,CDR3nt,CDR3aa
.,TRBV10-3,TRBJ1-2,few,TGTGCCATCAGTGAGTCGAGTCAGGGGTCGGACTACACCTTC,CAISESSQGSDYTF
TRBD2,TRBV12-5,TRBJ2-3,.,TGTGCTAGTGGATCCCCGGGACTAGCGGGAGGGGGGGAAACAGATACGCAGTATTTT,CASGSPGLAGGGETDTQYF
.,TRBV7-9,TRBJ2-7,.,TGTGCCAGCAGCCGGGACTGGACGAAGGAGCAGTACTTC,CASSRDWTKEQYF
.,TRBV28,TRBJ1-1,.,TGTGCCAGCCGCACACGCGGGGGCCCCACTGAAGCTTTCTTT,CASRTRGGPTEAFF
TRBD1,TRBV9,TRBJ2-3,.,TGTGCCAGCAGCGCCGGGCTGGGACAGATCACAGATACGCAGTATTTT,CASSAGLGQITDTQYF
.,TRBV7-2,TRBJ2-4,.,TGTGCCAGCAGCTTTAGTTCTTATCAGTACTTC,CASSFSSYQYF
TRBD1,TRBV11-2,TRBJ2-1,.,TGTGCCAGCAGCCTAAAGGGACAGGGATCCTACAATGAGCAGTTCTTC,CASSLKGQGSYNEQFF
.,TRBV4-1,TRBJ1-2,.,TGCGCCAGCAGCCAGTCAGACAATAGCTATGGCTACACCTTC,CASSQSDNSYGYTF
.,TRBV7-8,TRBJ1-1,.,TGTGCCAGCATCAGGACAGACGAGAACACTGAAGCTTTCTTT,CASIRTDENTEAFF
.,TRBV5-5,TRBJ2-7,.,TGTGCCAGCAGCCCCACCCCAGGGCGTGGTGGGACCTACGAGCAGTACTTC,CASSPTPGRGGTYEQYF
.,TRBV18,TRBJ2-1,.,TGTGCCAGCTCACCAGAGGGAAAACCCCTCTCCTACAATGAGCAGTTCTTC,CASSPEGKPLSYNEQFF
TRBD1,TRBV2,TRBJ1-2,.,TGTGCCAGCAGTGAAGAGAATCGGGGACAGGGATCGGGCGGCTACACCTTC,CASSEENRGQGSGGYTF
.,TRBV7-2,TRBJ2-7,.,TGTGCCAGCAGCCCCACGTGGGGCCGCGAGCAGTACTTC,CASSPTWGREQYF
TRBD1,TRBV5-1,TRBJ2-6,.,TGCGCCAGCAGCACGGACAGGGCTGGGGCCAACGTCCTGACTTTC,CASSTDRAGANVLTF
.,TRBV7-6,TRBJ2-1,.,TGTGCCAGCAGGGGCGGGGTTGATAGTGAGCAGTTCTTC,CASRGGVDSEQFF
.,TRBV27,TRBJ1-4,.,TGTGCCAGCAGCCCGCCGGGGGGACTGGCAACTAATGAAAAACTGTTTTTT,CASSPPGGLATNEKLFF
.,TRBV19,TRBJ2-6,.,TGTGCCAGTAGTATAGCGTTCCGCTCTGGGGCCAACGTCCTGACTTTC,CASSIAFRSGANVLTF
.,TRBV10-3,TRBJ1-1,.,TGTGCCATCAGTTTACAGGGCTCGAACACTGAAGCTTTCTTT,CAISLQGSNTEAFF
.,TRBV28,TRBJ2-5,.,TGTGCCAGCAGTTTATCTTCTAGCTTGGAGACCCAGTACTTC,CASSLSSSLETQYF